This T cell receptor (beta chain) was identified in a study of T cell responses to AZD1222 COVID-19 vaccine. TCRdb's table, derived via immunoSEQ multiplex PCR, lists solely in-frame clones and lacks some. The table has 150,000 to 200,000 clones, 85% to 95% seen once; the top ten hold 4% to 5.5%. Germline V gene lookup returns CDR1 SGDLS and CDR2 YYNGEE. The V end lost 7 bases, the J end lost 4 bases, and 14 bases lay between the germline ends. The CDR3 covers 14 residues. Source: peripheral blood, taken 28 days after the second AZD1222 dose. The receptor was derived from an adult who received the AZD1222 COVID-19 vaccine. The chain uses TRBV9 and TRBJ2-2; D possibly matches TRBD1 or TRBD2 (5 bases each). The CDR3 spells CASSKGTVTGELFF. CDR3 bases: TGTGCCAGCTCTAAGGGGACGGTCACCGGGGAGCTGTTTTTT.